The TCR beta chain described here comes from a study of regulatory T cells in long-lasting Graves disease. TCR beta libraries were built with iRepertoire HTBI primers and Arm-PCR of CDR3 regions. MiXCR was run by TCRdb on the multiplex PCR reads, yielding one entry per CDR3 protein. The sample has around 400,000 distinct CDR3 sequences; roughly 15% are singletons. Indicated time point: newly diagnosed GD, antithyroid drugs for less than 3 months. Researchers made the TCR library from RNA that was extracted from PBMCs. The CDR3 has 13 amino acids. Germline V gene lookup returns CDR1 MGHRA and CDR2 YSYEKL. A remark on this clonotype: This sequence may be a read error, since a much larger clone differs from it by one base.

The gene calls are TRBV4-1 and TRBJ2-7; D gene ambiguous. This material consisted of peripheral blood mononuclear cells (PBMCs), taken at new diagnosis, from a patient treated with antithyroid drugs. This TCR came from a female donor with Graves disease. DNA for the CDR3: TGCGCCAGCAGCCAAGGTTGGAACTACGAGCAGAACTTC. It encodes CASSQGWNYEQNF.